A selection of T cell receptor beta chains follows, all from one sample in a study of T cell responses to AZD1222 COVID-19 vaccine. Assay used: immunoSEQ multiplex PCR; TCRdb lists only in-frame clones, some missing. There are about 200,000 clones in the sample; approximately 95% occur only once, and 0.9% to 1.1% lies in the top ten. The sequences come from peripheral blood, collected 28 days after the second AZD1222 dose. The receptors shown here come from an adult who received the AZD1222 COVID-19 vaccine. Both conserved end residues are part of each CDR3. D genes are given only for firm matches. A row's size may be missing; if present it is once, few, many or a size class.

length	V	size	J	D	DNA	CDR3
13	TRBV9	NA	TRBJ1-2	NA	TGTGCCAGCAGCGTAGCCGGCGACTATGGCTACACCTTC	CASSVAGDYGYTF
14	TRBV11-3	NA	TRBJ2-2	NA	TGTGCCAGCAGCAGAGAAAGAAACGGGGGGGAGCTGTTTTTT	CASSRERNGGELFF
12	TRBV11-2	NA	TRBJ1-4	NA	TGTGCCAGCAGCTTAACTAATGAAAAACTGTTTTTT	CASSLTNEKLFF
15	TRBV7-3	once	TRBJ1-1	NA	TGTGCCAGCAGCTTAACTTCAGGGTCTAGCACTGAAGCTTTCTTT	CASSLTSGSSTEAFF
13	TRBV10-2	NA	TRBJ2-5	TRBD1	TGCGCCAGCAGGCGGGACAGGCAAGAGACCCAGTACTTC	CASRRDRQETQYF
12	TRBV7-3	NA	TRBJ2-7	NA	TGTGCCAGCAGCTTGCAGGGTGGCGAGCAGTACTTC	CASSLQGGEQYF
14	TRBV13	NA	TRBJ1-1	NA	TGTGCCAGCAGCTCAGGACAGATGAACACTGAAGCTTTCTTT	CASSSGQMNTEAFF
14	TRBV11-2	few	TRBJ2-1	NA	TGTGCCAGCAGCTCCATCAGGGGATACAATGAGCAGTTCTTC	CASSSIRGYNEQFF
15	TRBV5-1	NA	TRBJ2-2	TRBD2	TGCGCCAGCAGCTCGGGACTAGCCAACACCGGGGAGCTGTTTTTT	CASSSGLANTGELFF
13	TRBV7-9	NA	TRBJ1-5	NA	TGTGCCAGCAGTCGGTCTCTGAATCAGCCCCAGCATTTT	CASSRSLNQPQHF
16	TRBV6-6	NA	TRBJ1-1	NA	TGTGCCAGCAGCCTGAATTCTCCGACAGCGAACACTGAAGCTTTCTTT	CASSLNSPTANTEAFF